This TCR beta chain was recorded in a study of T cell responses to AZD1222 COVID-19 vaccine. Repertoires were generated with immunoSEQ multiplex PCR, while TCRdb's copy carries only in-frame clones and drops some. The sample holds around 160,000 clones, roughly 80% seen once. This CDR3 comprises 13 residues. CDR1 and CDR2 (germline): LNHDA, SQIVND (reference sequence). V was shortened by 7 bases and J by 1 base, with 8 bases between the two germline ends. This clone showed up many times. This receptor was identified in an adult in good health. V is TRBV19 and J is TRBJ1-5; the D is unclear. The sequencing here drew on peripheral blood, taken on day 0 of MenACWY control vaccination. CDR3 nucleotide sequence: TGTGCCAGTAAGGAACTGAGCAATCAGCCCCAGCATTTT. As protein: CASKELSNQPQHF.